The 3 T cell receptor beta chains listed next were all sequenced from one sample in a study of T cells in tumors after PD-1 blockade. TCRdb keeps only in-frame clones here, not all; method: immunoSEQ multiplex PCR. The repertoire holds around 34,000 clones, with approximately 73% as singletons. The sample consisted of PBMCs, taken after anti-PD-1 treatment. Receptors originate from a human donor with basal cell carcinoma.

The V call is TRBV2, the J call TRBJ2-5; the D is unclear. The CDR3 consists of 13 residues. Trimming left V 7 bases short and J 4 bases short, with 13 bases between. Germline V gene sequence: CDR1 SNHLY, CDR2 FYNNEI. The CDR3 region has the DNA TGTGCCAGCAATATTATAGGTAGAGAGACCCAGTACTTC. Amino acids: CASNIIGRETQYF.

This chain uses TRBV11-3 with TRBJ2-1, with TRBD2 as a possible D gene (6 bases). Deletions cut 0 bases from V and 10 bases from J, with 13 bases between. From germline, CDR1 is SGHNT and CDR2 YENEEA. The CDR3 sequence is 14 residues long. In nucleotides, the CDR3 is TGTGCCAGCAGCTTAGAATCCGGGGCGGGAGAGCAGTTCTTC. Translating gives CASSLESGAGEQFF.

J is TRBJ2-1 and V is TRBV29-1, with D maybe TRBD1 (6 bases). The CDR3 consists of 12 residues. Between the trimmed V and J ends, which lost 8 bases and 8 bases, there was a span of 16 bases. Germline values: CDR1 SQVTM, CDR2 ANQGSEA. CDR3 sequence reads: CSYRQGPYEQFF. CDR3 nucleotide sequence: TGCAGCTATAGGCAGGGGCCCTATGAGCAGTTCTTC.